What follows are 14 T cell receptor beta chains derived from one specimen sequenced in a study of cytomegalovirus exposure and HLA in healthy donors. Vbeta (60) and Jbeta (13) primers were used in the PCR. Here immunoSEQ multiplex PCR was the method, and the copy in TCRdb shows in-frame clones only, minus some. The sample consists of 200,000 to 250,000 clones, around 80% of them appearing once. The sequenced sample was PBMCs. The receptors originated from a woman between 40 and 50 years old in good health and CMV-seropositive.

The CDR3 is CASSPPGNTEAFF. Written as DNA, the CDR3 is TGCGCCAGCAGCCCTCCAGGGAACACTGAAGCTTTCTTT. The V gene is TRBV23-1, the J gene TRBJ1-1, with D uncertain. TRBV23-1 is an ORF, and what it does is uncertain. V was shortened by 6 bases and J by 1 base, with 9 bases between the two germline ends. The length of the CDR3 is 13 residues.

This rearrangement joins TRBV14 to TRBJ2-7; possible D gene TRBD1, 5 bases. The V end lost 4 bases, the J end lost 6 bases, and 16 bases lay between the germline ends. The CDR3 covers 14 residues. Germline V gene lookup returns CDR1 SGHDN and CDR2 FVKESK. The CDR3 coding sequence is TGTGCCAGCAGCCCTAGGGGCCTCTCAGTCGAGCAGTACTTC. It yields the protein CASSPRGLSVEQYF.

Comment on this clone: The identical CDR3 is also encoded by other nucleotide sequences in the sample. The J gene is TRBJ2-7, the V gene TRBV6-5; tentative D call: TRBD1 (6 bases). V shed 4 bases and J shed 3 bases, with 10 bases lying between them. The CDR3 consists of 13 residues. Germline V gene sequence: CDR1 MNHEY, CDR2 SVGAGI. The CDR3 region is CASSLQGSYEQYF. CDR3 bases: TGTGCCAGCAGTTTACAGGGTAGCTACGAGCAGTACTTC.

The chain joins TRBV7-8 to TRBJ2-1; 12 nucleotides align to TRBD1. Losses at the gene ends were 5 bases for V and 0 bases for J; bases not matched to a gene: 5. The V gene's germline CDR1 is SGHVS and CDR2 FQNEAQ. The CDR3 covers 17 residues. As DNA, the CDR3 is TGTGCCAGCAGCCTCCGGGACAGGGGGCTCTCCTACAATGAGCAGTTCTTC. Its translation is CASSLRDRGLSYNEQFF.

This clone was recorded a few times. The chain joins TRBV4-3 to TRBJ2-1, with 11 bases fitting TRBD2. The junction had 3 bases not matched to a gene; V was cut back by 2 bases and J by 6 bases. The CDR3 covers 15 residues. Looked up from germline, CDR1 is LGHNA and CDR2 is YSLEER. For the CDR3, the DNA is TGCGCCAGCAGCCAAACTAGCGGGAGCCCCAATGAGCAGTTCTTC. Its translation is CASSQTSGSPNEQFF.

The gene calls are TRBV5-6 and TRBJ2-1; D might be TRBD1 (6 bases). Germline V CDR1 and CDR2: SGHDT, YYEEEE. The CDR3 loop spans 16 amino acids. The V gene lost 0 bases and the J gene lost 0 bases, with 10 bases spanning the gap. CDR3 protein: CASSLGEGGSYNEQFF. For the CDR3, the DNA is TGTGCCAGCAGCTTGGGGGAAGGGGGCTCCTACAATGAGCAGTTCTTC. The full variable domain, completed using reference TRBV5-6 and TRBJ2-1, is DAGVTQSPTHLIKTRGQQVTLRCSPKSGHDTVSWYQQALGQGPQFIFQYYEEEERQRGNFPDRFSGHQFPNYSSELNVNALLLGDSALYLCASSLGEGGSYNEQFFGPGTRLTVL.

The rearrangement uses TRBV5-1 and TRBJ2-5; 12 bases line up with TRBD2. Judging by the DNA end, TRBJ2-7 fits better; the J call may be wrong. CDR1 and CDR2 (germline): SGHRS, YFSETQ. The CDR3 runs 15 residues. The CDR3 coding sequence is TGCGCCAGCAGCTTAAGACTAGCGGGAGTGGACGAGCAGTACTTC. Protein: CASSLRLAGVDEQYF.

J is TRBJ2-5 and V is TRBV7-9; D might be TRBD1 (5 bases). This CDR3 has 11 amino acids. In germline, CDR1 is SEHNR, CDR2 FQNEAQ (reference sequence). V was cut by 5 bases and J by 5 bases, with 6 bases left in between. CDR3 in DNA: TGTGCCAGCAGCACAGGCGAGACCCAGTACTTC. This codes for CASSTGETQYF.

The chain employs TRBV18 and TRBJ2-7, with 9 bases lining up with TRBD1. CDR1 and CDR2 from the germline V gene are KGHSH and LQKENI. The CDR3 length is 15 residues. The V and J ends lost 6 bases and 7 bases, in that order; junction bases with no gene match: 13. The CDR3 DNA follows: TGTGCCAGCTCCCAATACACGACAGGGGGAGGGGAGCAGTACTTC. Translation: CASSQYTTGGGEQYF. Looking up the rest from reference TRBV18 and TRBJ2-7 gives the full variable domain: NAGVMQNPRHLVRRRGQEARLRCSPMKGHSHVYWYRQLPEEGLKFMVYLQKENIIDESGMPKERFSAEFPKEGPSILRIQQVVRGDSAAYFCASSQYTTGGGEQYFGPGTRLTVT.

The rearrangement joins TRBV14 to TRBJ2-2, with 11 bases lining up with TRBD1. The CDR3 contains 18 residues. The V and J ends lost 9 bases and 1 base, in that order; junction bases with no gene match: 13. The germline gives CDR1 SGHDN, CDR2 FVKESK. The CDR3 region is CARPPGTGGGWNTGELFF. The CDR3 DNA follows: TGTGCCAGACCTCCCGGGACAGGGGGAGGGTGGAACACCGGGGAGCTGTTTTTT. Full variable domain (remainder filled in from reference TRBV14 and TRBJ2-2): EAGVTQFPSHSVIEKGQTVTLRCDPISGHDNLYWYRRVMGKEIKFLLHFVKESKQDESGMPNNRFLAERTGGTYSTLKVQPAELEDSGVYFCARPPGTGGGWNTGELFFGEGSRLTVL.

The chain recombines TRBV6-6 with TRBJ1-1; D gene ambiguous. Per germline, CDR1 MNHNY and CDR2 SVGAGI (reference sequence). V dropped 2 bases and J dropped 1 base, with 8 bases sitting between them. The CDR3 runs to 14 residues. Written as DNA, the CDR3 is TGTGCCAGCAGTTACGAGGGAAAGAACACTGAAGCTTTCTTT. Translation gives CASSYEGKNTEAFF.

This sequence joins TRBV7-6 and TRBJ2-7, with 7 bases matching TRBD1. CDR1 is SGHVS and CDR2 is FNYEAQ in the germline V gene. The V segment lost 5 bases and the J segment 3 bases; nucleotides outside the gene matches: 10. The CDR3 has 15 residues. The CDR3, as DNA: TGTGCCAGCAGCCCAGGGACAGTTAGCCGCTACGAGCAGTACTTC. Protein product: CASSPGTVSRYEQYF.

This chain connects TRBV6-6 to TRBJ2-5; no definite D call. This CDR3 region has 12 residues. V gave up 0 bases and J gave up 4 bases, with 3 bases separating them. The V gene's germline CDR1 is MNHNY and CDR2 SVGAGI (reference sequence). The CDR3 here is CASSYSRETQYF. The CDR3, as DNA: TGTGCCAGCAGTTACTCGAGAGAGACCCAGTACTTC.

V gene TRBV6-5 combines with J gene TRBJ2-1; 7 nucleotides match TRBD2. CDR1 is MNHEY and CDR2 is SVGAGI in the germline V gene. The trim removed 8 bases at V and 2 bases at J, leaving 3 bases unmatched. The CDR3 length is 13 residues. In DNA form, the CDR3 reads TGTGCCAGCTGGGGGGGGGCCTACAATGAGCAGTTCTTC. Translation gives CASWGGAYNEQFF.